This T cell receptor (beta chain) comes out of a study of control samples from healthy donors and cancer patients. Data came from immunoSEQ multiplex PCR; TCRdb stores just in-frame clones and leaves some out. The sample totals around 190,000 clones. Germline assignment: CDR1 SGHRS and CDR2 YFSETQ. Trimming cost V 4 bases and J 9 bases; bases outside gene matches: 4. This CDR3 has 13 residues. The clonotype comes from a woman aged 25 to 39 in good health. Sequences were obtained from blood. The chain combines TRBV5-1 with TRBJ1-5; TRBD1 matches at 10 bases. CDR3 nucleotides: TGCGCCAGCAGCGCGGGACAGGGGAGGCCCCAGCATTTT. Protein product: CASSAGQGRPQHF.